These 21 T cell receptor beta chains originate from one sample sequenced in a study of shared clonotypes between healthy human individuals. Assay: immunoSEQ multiplex PCR; the TCRdb copy retains only in-frame clones and omits some. The sample yields about 1 million clones, 70% to 80% seen once. The material sequenced was memory CD4+ T cells sorted from blood. Subset reported: CD45RA-negative fraction. These receptors were taken from a man between 18 and 29 years old in good health.

In its sample, this clone was seen many times. The V call is TRBV5-6, the J call TRBJ2-7; weak D call: TRBD2 (6 bases). There are 13 residues in the CDR3. V lost 4 bases and J 7 bases, leaving 15 bases between the germline ends. Germline V gene data show CDR1 as SGHDT and CDR2 as YYEEEE. The CDR3 nucleotides are TGTGCCAGCAGCCCCCGGAGGGGCTCGGAGCAGTACTTC. It codes for CASSPRRGSEQYF.

The sample holds a few counts of this clone. The chain recombines TRBV19 with TRBJ1-3, with a weak D call TRBD1 (6 bases). The V and J ends lost 6 bases and 0 bases respectively, with 18 bases between them. The CDR3 spans 17 residues. Germline V lookup: CDR1 LNHDA, CDR2 SQIVND (reference sequence). The CDR3 sequence: CASRSGAQGPSGNTIYF. In nucleotides, the CDR3 is TGTGCCAGTAGATCGGGGGCGCAGGGGCCCTCTGGAAACACCATATATTTT.

Remarks on this clone: At the DNA level, this CDR3 is encoded by other sequences in the same sample as well. V gene TRBV5-1 combines with J gene TRBJ2-2, with D possibly being TRBD1 or TRBD2 (6 bases each). V lost 0 bases and J lost 5, with 11 bases in between. Germline assignment: CDR1 SGHRS and CDR2 YFSETQ. The CDR3 has 15 amino acids. The CDR3 DNA follows: TGCGCCAGCAGCTTGGATGGGGGGCCAACCGGGGAGCTGTTTTTT. Encoded protein: CASSLDGGPTGELFF.

This clone was recorded a few times. The chain uses TRBV6-5 and TRBJ2-2, with a possible D match to TRBD1 (5 bases). The germline CDR1 and CDR2 sequences are MNHEY and SVGAGI. This CDR3 has 15 amino acids. V was cut by 6 bases and J by 1 base, with 12 bases left in between. The CDR3 loop reads CASRKGAENTGELFF. CDR3 nucleotides: TGTGCCAGCAGGAAAGGGGCAGAGAACACCGGGGAGCTGTTTTTT.

The rearrangement uses TRBV7-2 and TRBJ1-4, with D tentatively TRBD1 (6 bases). The CDR3 runs to 13 residues. Germline CDR1 and CDR2: SGHTA and FQGNSA. Trimming stripped 6 bases from V and 8 bases from J, with 13 bases between. CDR3 DNA sequence: TGTGCCAGCAGGGGGGCAGGGAGCGAAAAACTGTTTTTT. Its translation: CASRGAGSEKLFF.

CDR3 nucleotides: TGTGCCATCAGTGAGTCAGGACTATTGACAGATACGCAGTATTTT. This encodes CAISESGLLTDTQYF. The chain has TRBV10-3 and TRBJ2-3; the D gene is possibly TRBD2 (6 bases). The length of the CDR3 is 15 residues. Trimming took 0 bases from V and 3 from J, leaving 10 bases between them. Germline CDR1 is ENHRY and CDR2 is SYGVKD.

The V gene is TRBV30, the J gene TRBJ1-3, with TRBD1 matching over 9 bases. Germline V gives CDR1 GTSNPN, CDR2 SVGIG (reference sequence). The trim removed 0 bases at V and 4 bases at J, leaving 13 bases unmatched. The CDR3 has 18 residues. CDR3 protein: CAWSVGQGTVSTGNTIYF. Here the CDR3 DNA reads TGTGCCTGGAGTGTGGGACAGGGAACTGTCTCTACGGGAAACACCATATATTTT.

The chain uses TRBV7-9 and TRBJ2-3; TRBD2 agrees at 9 bases. Germline-derived CDR1 and CDR2 are SEHNR and FQNEAQ (reference sequence). Losses at the gene ends were 4 bases for V and 2 bases for J; bases not matched to a gene: 7. This CDR3 is 16 amino acids long. The CDR3 spells CASSSRLAEYTDTQYF. The DNA for the CDR3 is TGTGCCAGCAGCTCCCGACTAGCGGAATACACAGATACGCAGTATTTT.

This clone has a handful of counts. The chain joins TRBV5-1 to TRBJ1-4; D call uncertain. The CDR3 runs to 16 residues. V was trimmed by 3 bases and J by 3 bases, leaving 15 bases between them. Germline assignment: CDR1 SGHRS and CDR2 YFSETQ. In nucleotides, the CDR3 is TGCGCCAGCAGCTCATGGCCCCCAGGCGCTAATGAAAAACTGTTTTTT. Amino acids: CASSSWPPGANEKLFF. The whole variable domain, remainder taken from reference TRBV5-1 and TRBJ1-4, is KAGVTQTPRYLIKTRGQQVTLSCSPISGHRSVSWYQQTPGQGLQFLFEYFSETQRNKGNFPGRFSGRQFSNSRSEMNVSTLELGDSALYLCASSSWPPGANEKLFFGSGTQLSVL.

This chain uses TRBV2 with TRBJ1-6, with a tentative D call TRBD1 (5 bases). This CDR3 has 17 residues. Trimming cost V 4 bases and J 0 bases, with 13 bases left between them. The germline CDR1 and CDR2 sequences are SNHLY and FYNNEI. The CDR3 DNA reads as TGTGCCAGCAGTGGTCAGGGCGCCAGCTCCTATAATTCACCCCTCCACTTT. This gives the protein CASSGQGASSYNSPLHF.

The V gene is TRBV4-2, the J gene TRBJ2-7, with TRBD1 matching 9 bases. Germline lookup yields CDR1 LGHNA and CDR2 YNFKEQ. The V gene end was trimmed by 0 bases and the J gene end by 4 bases; junction bases not matched to a gene: 4. CDR3 length: 15 residues. This CDR3 reads CASSQDFGQGYEQYF. The CDR3 nucleotides read TGTGCCAGCAGCCAAGATTTCGGACAGGGGTACGAGCAGTACTTC.

This rearrangement joins TRBV30 to TRBJ2-2; possibly TRBD2 for D (6 bases). The CDR3 has 14 amino acids. Germline V gene lookup returns CDR1 GTSNPN and CDR2 SVGIG (reference sequence). V was pared by 8 bases and J by 6 bases, with 19 bases between. This CDR3 reads CARSRGNSAGELFF. CDR3 DNA: TGTGCCCGATCCCGGGGGAACTCTGCCGGGGAGCTGTTTTTT.

The chain joins TRBV18 to TRBJ2-7; no definite D call. Germline values: CDR1 KGHSH, CDR2 LQKENI. Between the trimmed V and J ends, which lost 3 bases and 7 bases, there was a span of 10 bases. The CDR3 has 12 amino acids. The CDR3 sequence is CASSPKAQEQYF. DNA for the CDR3: TGTGCCAGCTCACCCAAGGCCCAGGAGCAGTACTTC.

Note on this clone: The same CDR3 can be traced to other DNA sequences in this sample. For the CDR3, the DNA is TGCGCCAGCAGCTTGGGAGGGGGCACTGAAGCTTTCTTT. It codes for CASSLGGGTEAFF. The chain couples TRBV5-1 to TRBJ1-1; TRBD1 might be the D (6 bases). Per the germline V gene, CDR1 is SGHRS and CDR2 is YFSETQ. The CDR3 has 13 amino acids. The V end lost 0 bases, the J end lost 4 bases, and 7 bases lay between the germline ends. The entire variable domain, with the rest obtained from reference TRBV5-1 and TRBJ1-1, is as follows: KAGVTQTPRYLIKTRGQQVTLSCSPISGHRSVSWYQQTPGQGLQFLFEYFSETQRNKGNFPGRFSGRQFSNSRSEMNVSTLELGDSALYLCASSLGGGTEAFFGQGTRLTVV.

This clone was counted between two and nine times. Other DNA sequences in this sample translate to the same CDR3. The chain has TRBV5-1 and TRBJ2-7; tentatively, D is TRBD2 (6 bases). Germline V gene data show CDR1 as SGHRS and CDR2 as YFSETQ. V lost 2 bases and J lost 3, with 9 bases in between. This CDR3 is 13 amino acids long. The CDR3 nucleotides are TGCGCCAGCAGCTTCGCGACTAGCTACGAGCAGTACTTC. Translation: CASSFATSYEQYF.

The table lists this clone with a few counts. This rearrangement joins TRBV5-1 to TRBJ1-5; maybe TRBD1 (6 bases). V shed 4 bases and J shed 6 bases, with 17 bases lying between them. Germline CDR1 and CDR2: SGHRS and YFSETQ. The CDR3 totals 15 residues. CDR3 loop: CASSQVGGPGQPQHF. In DNA, the CDR3 is TGCGCCAGCAGCCAGGTAGGGGGGCCGGGTCAGCCCCAGCATTTT.

The rearrangement uses TRBV11-3 and TRBJ2-5; 12 nucleotides line up with TRBD2. The V gene end was trimmed by 5 bases and the J gene end by 4 bases; junction bases not matched to a gene: 2. CDR1 and CDR2 from the germline V gene are SGHNT and YENEEA. The CDR3 runs to 14 residues. The CDR3 DNA is TGTGCCAGCAGCACGGGACTAGCGGGAGAGACCCAGTACTTC. This gives the protein CASSTGLAGETQYF.

J is TRBJ1-6 and V is TRBV28; D uncertain. The length of the CDR3 is 19 residues. Germline V gene data show CDR1 as MDHEN and CDR2 as SYDVKM. Trimming took off 6 bases at V and 0 bases at J, with 21 bases between the two ends. Written as DNA, the CDR3 is TGTGCCAGCAGCGGCCCCTCGGAAGGCCAGAGCTCCTATAATTCACCCCTCCACTTT. Amino acids: CASSGPSEGQSSYNSPLHF.

CDR3 region: CASSRGTGNNYGYTF. In nucleotides, the CDR3 is TGCGCCAGCAGCCGGGGGACGGGAAATAACTATGGCTACACCTTC. The chain couples TRBV5-1 to TRBJ1-2; possible D gene TRBD1, 5 bases. Germline V lookup: CDR1 SGHRS, CDR2 YFSETQ. The ends were cut back, 4 bases at V and 1 base at J, with 14 bases in the middle. This CDR3 has 15 amino acids.

The chain combines TRBV5-1 with TRBJ2-7; 8 positions agree with TRBD2. CDR3 size: 14 residues. The V and J ends lost 4 bases and 2 bases, in that order; junction bases with no gene match: 5. Germline V gene sequence: CDR1 SGHRS, CDR2 YFSETQ. The CDR3 sequence is CASSPGTRPYEQYF. The CDR3 nucleotides read TGCGCCAGCAGCCCCGGGACTAGGCCCTACGAGCAGTACTTC.

The chain uses TRBV2 and TRBJ2-5, with 8 bases aligning to TRBD2. The J call is uncertain, as TRBJ2-7 better fits the DNA end. The CDR3 length is 14 residues. Germline CDR1 is SNHLY and CDR2 is FYNNEI. The CDR3 nucleotides are TGTGCCAGCAAGGGGACTAGTCCTTCCTACGAGCAGTACTTC. It yields the protein CASKGTSPSYEQYF.